The present T cell receptor (beta chain) was sequenced within a study of shared clonotypes between healthy human individuals. The wider study: CD4 naive and CD4 memory each took three plates per donor, while CD8 naive took two and CD8 memory one.

A remark on this clone: What it recognizes is unknown.

Positively selected for CCR7, the CD45RO-negative cells used as naive CD8 cells excluded terminally differentiated effector memory CD45RA+ cells. In germline, CDR1 is LGHNA, CDR2 YNFKEQ. This CDR3 has 12 amino acids. Measured with immunoSEQ multiplex PCR; TCRdb has only the in-frame clones, and not every one. The top ten clones hold roughly 1% of a sample with about 2 million clones, about 94% of them seen once. General study points: It was only blood that was sampled, and tissue repertoires likely differ. It was observed that 4% to 6% of naive CD4 clonotypes were shared across a few donors.

Sequenced material: naive CD8+ T cells sorted from blood. This TCR was sampled from a man younger than 30 in good health. V usage is TRBV4-2 and J usage is TRBJ2-1, with D unclear. CDR3 coding DNA: TGTGGTAGGTCTACCCTTCTTAATGAGCAGTTCTTC. It codes for CGRSTLLNEQFF.